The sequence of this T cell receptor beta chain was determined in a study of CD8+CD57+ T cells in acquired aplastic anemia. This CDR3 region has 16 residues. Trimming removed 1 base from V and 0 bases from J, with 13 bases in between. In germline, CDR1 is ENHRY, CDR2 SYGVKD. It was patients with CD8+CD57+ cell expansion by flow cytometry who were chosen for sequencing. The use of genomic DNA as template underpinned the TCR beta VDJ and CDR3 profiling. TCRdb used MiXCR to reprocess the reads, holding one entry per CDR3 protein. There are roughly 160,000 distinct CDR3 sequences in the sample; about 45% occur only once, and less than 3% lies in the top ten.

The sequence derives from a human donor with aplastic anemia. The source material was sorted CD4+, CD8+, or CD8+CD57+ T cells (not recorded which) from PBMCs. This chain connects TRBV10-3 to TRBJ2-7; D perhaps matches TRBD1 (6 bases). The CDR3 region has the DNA TGTGCCATCAGTGAGTACGAGGGGACAAGCTCCTACGAGCAGTACTTC. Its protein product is CAISEYEGTSSYEQYF.